The rows below give T cell receptor beta chains drawn from one sample of a study of CXCR3-negative and CXCR3-positive naive CD8 T cells. TCRdb re-called the 5' RACE reads; one entry per CDR3 protein, DNA not given. This sample's table reports around 80,000 distinct CDR3 sequences. The specimen sequenced was naive CXCR3+ CD8+ T cells from blood. The receptors were sampled from a human donor in good health. Some clones in this sample may be carry-over from other donors' samples. Both conserved end residues are part of each CDR3.

v_gene: TRBV28; j_gene: TRBJ2-1; CDR3aa: CASSLVAYNEQFF
v_gene: TRBV6-2/TRBV6-3; j_gene: TRBJ1-5; CDR3aa: CASRLDNQPQHF
v_gene: TRBV29-1; j_gene: TRBJ2-7; CDR3aa: CSVGGSTYEQYF
v_gene: TRBV9; j_gene: TRBJ2-1; CDR3aa: CASSVEVAGDSYNEQFF
v_gene: TRBV12-3/TRBV12-4; j_gene: TRBJ2-2; CDR3aa: CASSPGTGYSGELFF
v_gene: TRBV20-1; j_gene: TRBJ2-3; CDR3aa: CSARAPLPDTQYF
v_gene: TRBV11-2; j_gene: TRBJ2-7; CDR3aa: CASSRELAGDYEQYF
v_gene: TRBV5-5; j_gene: TRBJ2-3; CDR3aa: CASSRGGGTDTQYF
v_gene: TRBV11-3; j_gene: TRBJ2-3; CDR3aa: CASSFLSSGDTDTQYF
v_gene: TRBV29-1; j_gene: TRBJ1-2; CDR3aa: CSVVMTGVLYGYTF
v_gene: TRBV6-2/TRBV6-3; j_gene: TRBJ2-3; CDR3aa: CASSYGRENTDTQYF
v_gene: TRBV21-1; j_gene: TRBJ1-4; CDR3aa: CASSKGRDRGELFF
v_gene: TRBV28; j_gene: TRBJ2-5; CDR3aa: CPSRKLGQGVWETQYF
v_gene: TRBV5-1; j_gene: TRBJ2-7; CDR3aa: CASSPGLAGIYEQYF
v_gene: TRBV6-1; j_gene: TRBJ2-1; CDR3aa: CASSEGVAGAYNEQFF
v_gene: TRBV29-1; j_gene: TRBJ2-7; CDR3aa: CSVSRRGELSYEQYF
v_gene: TRBV27; j_gene: TRBJ2-1; CDR3aa: CASSLIRSGFSDEQFF
v_gene: TRBV12-3/TRBV12-4; j_gene: TRBJ1-2; CDR3aa: CASSSGSYGYTF
v_gene: TRBV20-1; j_gene: TRBJ2-7; CDR3aa: CSARAGGRPYEQYF
v_gene: TRBV28; j_gene: TRBJ2-1; CDR3aa: CASSSGDSWLF
v_gene: TRBV27; j_gene: TRBJ1-1; CDR3aa: CASSEGGDEAFF
v_gene: TRBV3-1; j_gene: TRBJ2-1; CDR3aa: CASSHPGQANNEQFF
v_gene: TRBV12-3/TRBV12-4; j_gene: TRBJ1-1; CDR3aa: CASSLNFNRLNTEAFF
v_gene: TRBV6-5; j_gene: TRBJ2-1; CDR3aa: CASERNNEQFF
v_gene: TRBV12-3/TRBV12-4; j_gene: TRBJ1-1; CDR3aa: CASSSIDRGDTEAFF
v_gene: TRBV6-5; j_gene: TRBJ1-1; CDR3aa: CASTPRGDAEAFF
v_gene: TRBV10-2; j_gene: TRBJ1-1; CDR3aa: CASSEDFRGANTEAFF
v_gene: TRBV7-8; j_gene: TRBJ2-7; CDR3aa: CASSFRGPRDEQYF
v_gene: TRBV7-9; j_gene: TRBJ2-1; CDR3aa: CASSPGLAGFNEQFF
v_gene: TRBV7-9; j_gene: TRBJ2-3; CDR3aa: CASKLRGLTDTQYF
v_gene: TRBV13; j_gene: TRBJ1-1; CDR3aa: CASSWDRTTAFF
v_gene: TRBV27; j_gene: TRBJ2-5; CDR3aa: CASPWPVASGSETQYF
v_gene: TRBV19; j_gene: TRBJ1-2; CDR3aa: CASSLWTAKANYGYTF
v_gene: TRBV7-9; j_gene: TRBJ2-3; CDR3aa: CASSPPREADTQYF
v_gene: TRBV6-5; j_gene: TRBJ2-5; CDR3aa: CASSPTPRLGQETQYF
v_gene: TRBV29-1; j_gene: TRBJ2-7; CDR3aa: CSVVPQVGGSEDEQYF
v_gene: TRBV15; j_gene: TRBJ2-3; CDR3aa: CATSRAPGTGVGSDTQYF
v_gene: TRBV9; j_gene: TRBJ1-1; CDR3aa: CASSAPGQGNTEAFF
v_gene: TRBV9; j_gene: TRBJ1-5; CDR3aa: CASSGGQGGQPEHF
v_gene: TRBV14; j_gene: TRBJ1-2; CDR3aa: CASSPGLFYGYTF
v_gene: TRBV29-1; j_gene: TRBJ2-5; CDR3aa: CSVEPIQGEETQYF
v_gene: TRBV3-1; j_gene: TRBJ2-2; CDR3aa: CATSTRQDNTGELFF
v_gene: TRBV28; j_gene: TRBJ2-7; CDR3aa: CASSLRGPVSYEQYF
v_gene: TRBV6-6; j_gene: TRBJ2-3; CDR3aa: CASSYSWGRDTQYF